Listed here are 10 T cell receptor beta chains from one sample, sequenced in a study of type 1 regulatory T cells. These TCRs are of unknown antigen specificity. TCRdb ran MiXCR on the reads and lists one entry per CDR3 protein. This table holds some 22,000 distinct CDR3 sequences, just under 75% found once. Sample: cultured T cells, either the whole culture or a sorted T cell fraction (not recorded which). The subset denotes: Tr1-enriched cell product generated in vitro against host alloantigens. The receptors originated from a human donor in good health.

Here the CDR3 DNA reads TGTGCCAGCAGCTTAGAGGGGTCCTCCTACAATGAGCAGTTCTTC. Translating it yields CASSLEGSSYNEQFF. This chain connects TRBV7-2 to TRBJ2-1; D is perhaps TRBD1 (5 bases). Germline V gene data show CDR1 as SGHTA and CDR2 as FQGNSA. CDR3 length equals 15 residues. V was pared by 1 base and J by 0 bases, with 7 bases between.

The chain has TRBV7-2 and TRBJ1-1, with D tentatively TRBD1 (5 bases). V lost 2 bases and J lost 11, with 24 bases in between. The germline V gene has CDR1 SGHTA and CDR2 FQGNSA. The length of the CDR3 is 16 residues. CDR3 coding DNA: TGTGCCAGCAGCTTAAGGGCCTCCGGGACCAAACGGGGGGCTTTCTTT. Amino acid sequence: CASSLRASGTKRGAFF.

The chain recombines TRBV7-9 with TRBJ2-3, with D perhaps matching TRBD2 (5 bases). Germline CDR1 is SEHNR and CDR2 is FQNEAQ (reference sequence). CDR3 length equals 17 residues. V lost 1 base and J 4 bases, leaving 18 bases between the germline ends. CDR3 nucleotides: TGTGCCAGCAGCTTAGTGTTGGGAGAGCTTAGAGCAGATACGCAGTATTTT. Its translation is CASSLVLGELRADTQYF.

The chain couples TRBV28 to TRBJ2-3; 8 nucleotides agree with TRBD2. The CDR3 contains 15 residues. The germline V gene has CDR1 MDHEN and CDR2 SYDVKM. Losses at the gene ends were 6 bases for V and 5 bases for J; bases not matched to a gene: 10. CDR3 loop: CASRSGGASQDTQYF. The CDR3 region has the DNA TGTGCCAGCAGGTCCGGGGGGGCCTCCCAAGATACGCAGTATTTT.

The DNA of the CDR3 is TGTGCCAGCAGCGAAGTCACAGGGCGCACGGTATATCACACTGAAGCTTTCTTT. This sequence encodes CASSEVTGRTVYHTEAFF. The chain employs TRBV4-2 and TRBJ1-1; a possible D gene is TRBD1 (6 bases). Germline V gene lookup returns CDR1 LGHNA and CDR2 YNFKEQ. The CDR3 length is 18 residues. V lost 5 bases and J lost 3, with 25 bases in between.

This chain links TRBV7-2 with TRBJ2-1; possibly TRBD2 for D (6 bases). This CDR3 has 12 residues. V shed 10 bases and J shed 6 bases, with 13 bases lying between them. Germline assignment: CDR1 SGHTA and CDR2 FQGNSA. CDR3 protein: CATSTRINEQFF. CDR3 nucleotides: TGTGCCACCTCGACTAGAATCAATGAGCAGTTCTTC.

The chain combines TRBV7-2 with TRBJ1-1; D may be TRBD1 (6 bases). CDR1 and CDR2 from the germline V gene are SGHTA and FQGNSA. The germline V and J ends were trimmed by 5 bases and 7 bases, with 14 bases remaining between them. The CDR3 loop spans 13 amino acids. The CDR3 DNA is TGTGCCAGCAGCCCGTCGACAGGAGGTGAAGCTTTCTTT. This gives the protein CASSPSTGGEAFF. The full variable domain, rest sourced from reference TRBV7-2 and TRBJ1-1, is GAGVSQSPSNKVTEKGKDVELRCDPISGHTALYWYRQSLGQGLEFLIYFQGNSAPDKSGLPSDRFSAERTGGSVSTLTIQRTQQEDSAVYLCASSPSTGGEAFFGQGTRLTVV.

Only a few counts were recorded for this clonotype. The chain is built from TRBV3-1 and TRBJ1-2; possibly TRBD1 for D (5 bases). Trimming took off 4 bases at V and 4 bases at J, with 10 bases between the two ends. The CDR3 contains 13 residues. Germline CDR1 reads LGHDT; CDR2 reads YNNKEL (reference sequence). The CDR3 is CASSLGGAYGYTF. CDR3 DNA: TGTGCCAGCAGCCTTGGAGGGGCCTATGGCTACACCTTC.

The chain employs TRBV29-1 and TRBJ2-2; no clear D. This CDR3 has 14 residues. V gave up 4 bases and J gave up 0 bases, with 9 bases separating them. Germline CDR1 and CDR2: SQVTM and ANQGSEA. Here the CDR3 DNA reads TGCAGCGTTGGGCTGATGTCGAACACCGGGGAGCTGTTTTTT. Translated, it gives CSVGLMSNTGELFF.

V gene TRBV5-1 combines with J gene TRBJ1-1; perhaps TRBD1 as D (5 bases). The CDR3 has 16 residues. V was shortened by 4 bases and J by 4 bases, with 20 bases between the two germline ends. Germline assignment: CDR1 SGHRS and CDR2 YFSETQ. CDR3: CASSPPGLSGITEAFF. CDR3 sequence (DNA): TGCGCCAGCAGCCCCCCGGGACTCTCTGGGATCACTGAAGCTTTCTTT.